The rows below give T cell receptor beta chains drawn from one sample of a study of control samples from healthy donors and cancer patients. Assay: immunoSEQ multiplex PCR; the TCRdb copy retains only in-frame clones and omits some. Seen here are roughly 80,000 clones, over 75% observed once, and the top ten hold roughly 5%. Input material: blood. Receptors originate from a woman aged 45-60 years in good health. Both conserved end residues are part of each CDR3. A D gene is named only where the DNA matches it firmly. A clone size is listed for some rows: how often the clone was seen (once, few, many), or a class if it is expanded.

-	13	TRBJ1-2	TRBV14	-	TGTGCCAGCAGCCAAGATCGACGAGGAGCTTTGGTCTTC	CASSQDRRGALVF
-	13	TRBJ2-5	TRBV7-2	-	TGTGCCAGCAGCTTTCAATGGGGAGAGACCCAGTACTTC	CASSFQWGETQYF
-	13	TRBJ1-2	TRBV5-4	-	TGTGCCAGCAGCCTACCCCGGACAGTAGACTACACCTTC	CASSLPRTVDYTF
-	16	TRBJ1-4	TRBV18	TRBD1	TGTGCCAGCTCAACGAACAGGGGAGTAACTAATGAAAAACTGTTTTTT	CASSTNRGVTNEKLFF
-	20	TRBJ2-6	TRBV6-6	-	TGTGCCACCAGCCGCTTTATAGGAGGGGGAGGGATTACTGGGGCCAACGTCCTGACTTTC	CATSRFIGGGGITGANVLTF
-	14	TRBJ2-3	TRBV19	-	TGTGCCAGTAGTGATGGCCTCCGCACAGATACGCAGTATTTT	CASSDGLRTDTQYF
-	12	TRBJ2-7	TRBV3-1/TRBV3-2	-	TGTGCCAGCAGCAAGAATCGGGGCGAGCAGTACTTC	CASSKNRGEQYF
-	13	TRBJ1-2	TRBV12-3/TRBV12-4	TRBD1	TGTGCCAGCACCGAGACAGGGGGGTGGGGCTACACCTTC	CASTETGGWGYTF
-	14	TRBJ1-5	TRBV7-9	-	TGTGCCAGCAGCTCATTACCTGGCCGGCAGCCCCAGCATTTT	CASSSLPGRQPQHF
-	15	TRBJ2-3	TRBV5-1	-	TGCGCCAGCAGCTTGGGTCCTACTATGAGTATTACGCAGTATTTT	CASSLGPTMSITQYF
-	12	TRBJ1-1	TRBV19	-	TGTGCCAGTAGTATCGGGGGAAGGGGAGCTTTCTTT	CASSIGGRGAFF
-	18	TRBJ2-6	TRBV25-1	-	TGTGCCAGCAGTGATCTTACGACTTTTAACTCTGGGGCCAACGTCCTGACTTTC	CASSDLTTFNSGANVLTF
-	14	TRBJ1-5	TRBV2	TRBD1	TGTGCCAGTATCCGGGACAGGGGGTATCAGCCCCAGCATTTT	CASIRDRGYQPQHF
-	17	TRBJ1-3	TRBV18	TRBD1	TGTGCCAGCTCACCCCTCCCAATCCGGGACAGGGGAAACACCATATATTTT	CASSPLPIRDRGNTIYF
once	14	TRBJ1-2	TRBV7-9	-	TGTGCCAGCAGCTTAGGAGGGGGGAGGACCCAGACGTATTTC	CASSLGGGRTQTYF
-	12	TRBJ1-3	TRBV11-2	-	TGTGCCAGCAGCTTATTGGGAAACACCATATATTTT	CASSLLGNTIYF
-	15	TRBJ2-7	TRBV9	-	TGTGCCAGCAGCGTAGGTCGGGGGTCCTCCTACGAGCAGTACTTC	CASSVGRGSSYEQYF
-	13	TRBJ1-2	TRBV19	TRBD1	TGTGCCAGTAGCCCAACTGACAGGGATGGCTACACCTTC	CASSPTDRDGYTF
once	15	TRBJ1-1	TRBV7-9	-	TGTGCCAGCAGCTTATTGGCCACCGTGGGAACTGAAGCTTTCTTT	CASSLLATVGTEAFF
few	15	TRBJ2-5	TRBV4-2	TRBD2	TGTGCCAGCAGCCAAGGGACTAGCGGGCAAGAGACCCAGTACTTC	CASSQGTSGQETQYF
few	14	TRBJ2-1	TRBV7-9	-	TGTGCCAGCAGAGGGGAGAGCTCCTACAATGAGCAGTTCTTC	CASRGESSYNEQFF
-	13	TRBJ1-3	TRBV11-3	-	TGTGCCAGCTCCGGGGAATTTGGAAACACCATATATTTT	CASSGEFGNTIYF
-	15	TRBJ1-2	TRBV27	TRBD1	TGTGCCAGCACCCCCGGGACAGGGCATAACTATGGCTACACCTTC	CASTPGTGHNYGYTF
-	10	TRBJ1-4	TRBV29-1	-	TGCAGCGTTCTTTGGGGAAAACTGTTTTTT	CSVLWGKLFF
-	15	TRBJ1-2	TRBV4-2	TRBD1	TGTGCCAGCAGTCAAGCGACAGGGGAGGACTATGGCTACACCTTC	CASSQATGEDYGYTF
-	12	TRBJ2-2	TRBV5-1	-	TGCGCCAGCAGCGCGGCAACCGGGGAGCTGTTTTTT	CASSAATGELFF
-	14	TRBJ2-5	TRBV2	TRBD1	TGTGCCAGCAGTCGAGACAGGGGTCGTGAGACCCAGTACTTC	CASSRDRGRETQYF
-	15	TRBJ2-2	TRBV9	TRBD2	TGTGCCTCCTCTAGCGGGGAGGTTGTTTCCGGGGAGCTGTTTTTT	CASSSGEVVSGELFF
-	15	TRBJ1-5	TRBV24-1	TRBD1	TGTGCCACCAGTGACTCAACAGGGGGCTTGGAGCCCCAGCATTTT	CATSDSTGGLEPQHF
-	14	TRBJ1-1	TRBV10-1	TRBD1	TGCGCCAGCAGTTTAGGGGGCGAAAACACTGAAGCTTTCTTT	CASSLGGENTEAFF
-	16	TRBJ1-1	TRBV4-1	TRBD1	TGCGCCAGCAGCCGCATAGACAGGGGATGGAACACTGAAGCTTTCTTT	CASSRIDRGWNTEAFF
-	16	TRBJ1-4	TRBV4-1	-	TGCGCCAGCAGCCAAGGAGCCATTCCAACTAATGAAAAACTGTTTTTT	CASSQGAIPTNEKLFF
once	14	TRBJ1-1	TRBV27	TRBD1	TGTGCCAGCAGTCCGGACAGGGCGTCGACTGAAGCTTTCTTT	CASSPDRASTEAFF
once	13	TRBJ1-1	TRBV29-1	-	TGCAGCGTTGCAGCAGGGCCGAACACTGAAGCTTTCTTT	CSVAAGPNTEAFF
-	15	TRBJ2-7	TRBV30	TRBD1	TGTGCCTGGAGTTCTTTACAGGGGTACACCTACGAGCAGTACTTC	CAWSSLQGYTYEQYF
-	14	TRBJ2-7	TRBV6-5	-	TGTGCCAGCCGAGGGTTGGAGATCTCCTACGAGCAGTACTTC	CASRGLEISYEQYF
-	15	TRBJ2-3	TRBV5-1	-	TGCGCCAGCAGCTTGGGGGAGGCTAGAAGCGGTACGCAGTATTTT	CASSLGEARSGTQYF
-	13	TRBJ1-1	TRBV5-4	-	TGTGCCAGCAGCAAGGGGACGAACACTGAAGCTTTCTTT	CASSKGTNTEAFF
-	12	TRBJ1-2	TRBV6-6	TRBD1	TGTGCCAGCAGCCCTGGACAGGAGCGCTACACCTTC	CASSPGQERYTF
few	12	TRBJ2-7	TRBV7-9	-	TGTGCCAGCAGCTTGGTGGGGCGTGAGCAGTACTTC	CASSLVGREQYF
-	14	TRBJ1-1	TRBV5-1	-	TGCGCCAGCAGCTTGGGGGTGATGAACACTGAAGCTTTCTTT	CASSLGVMNTEAFF
-	10	TRBJ2-3	TRBV7-9	-	TGTGCCAGCAATGGAGATACGCAGTATTTT	CASNGDTQYF
-	14	TRBJ2-6	TRBV10-3	-	TGTGCCATCAGTGAGAGCTCTGGGGCCAACGTCCTGACTTTC	CAISESSGANVLTF
-	15	TRBJ2-4	TRBV11-2	TRBD1	TGTGCCAGCAGCCCACTAACAGGGGGTTTGGACATTCAGTACTTC	CASSPLTGGLDIQYF
-	11	TRBJ2-3	TRBV19	-	TGTGCCAGTAGCACGAGGGATACGCAGTATTTT	CASSTRDTQYF
-	16	TRBJ1-6	TRBV3-1/TRBV3-2	TRBD1	TGTGCCAGCAGCCAAGTGCGGACAGGGTGGAATTCACCCCTCCACTTT	CASSQVRTGWNSPLHF
once	13	TRBJ2-7	TRBV12-3/TRBV12-4	-	TGTGCCAGCTCACTTAGCACCTCCTACGAGCAGTACTTC	CASSLSTSYEQYF
-	15	TRBJ2-1	TRBV2	TRBD2	TGTGCCAGCAGTGCCCTAGCGGCTTCCTCGAATGAGCAGTTCTTC	CASSALAASSNEQFF